The following is a T cell receptor (beta chain) sequence with its context. This specimen comes from a study of blood T cell repertoires in COVID-19. Study as a whole: Specimens from acute and convalescent COVID-19 originated in the United States, Italy and Spain.

Cohort assignment relied on participant-reported clinical history. A PCR-confirmed or clinician-diagnosed COVID-19 case had contacted exposed participants within 2 weeks of entry. In the original processing: How many nucleated cells were present was estimated from reference gene primer amplification. Using immunoSEQ multiplex PCR, the repertoire was profiled, and TCRdb retains in-frame clones only, with some absent. V and J calls and clone size come straight from that table; D and trimming were deduced from the DNA. The data show roughly 380,000 clones, about nine tenths seen once. This clonotype was sampled from a woman in her twenties or thirties who had been exposed to COVID-19. Sequencing was done on a sample of PBMCs or T cells enriched from blood (not recorded which).

CDR3 amino acids: CASDRGIYNEQFF. The DNA for the CDR3 is TGTGCCAGCGACAGGGGGATCTACAATGAGCAGTTCTTC. The chain is built from TRBV12-3 or TRBV12-4 and TRBJ2-1, with 9 bases that match TRBD1. The CDR3 covers 13 residues. V gave up 8 bases and J gave up 3 bases; unmatched junction bases: 2.